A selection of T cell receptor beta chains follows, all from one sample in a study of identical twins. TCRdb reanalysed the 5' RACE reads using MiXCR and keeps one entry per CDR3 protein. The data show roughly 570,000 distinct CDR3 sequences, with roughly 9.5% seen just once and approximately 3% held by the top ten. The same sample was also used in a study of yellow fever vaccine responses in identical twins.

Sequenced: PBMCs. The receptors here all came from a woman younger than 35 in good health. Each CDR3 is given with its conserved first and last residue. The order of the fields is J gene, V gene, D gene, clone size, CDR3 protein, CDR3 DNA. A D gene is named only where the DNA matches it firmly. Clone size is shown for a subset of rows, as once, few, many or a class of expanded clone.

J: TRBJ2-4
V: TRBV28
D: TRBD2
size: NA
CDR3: CASSSSKAGETNIQYF
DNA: TGTGCCAGCAGTTCGTCAAAGGCGGGGGAGACTAACATTCAGTACTTC

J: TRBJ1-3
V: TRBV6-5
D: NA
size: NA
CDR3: CASSYATGLGNTIYF
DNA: TGTGCCAGCAGTTACGCTACAGGTTTAGGAAACACCATATATTTT

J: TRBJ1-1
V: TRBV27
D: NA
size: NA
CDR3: CASSFRGWDTEAFF
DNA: TGTGCCAGCAGTTTCAGGGGCTGGGACACTGAAGCTTTCTTT

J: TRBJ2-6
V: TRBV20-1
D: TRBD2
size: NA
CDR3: CSATLAGVGGANVLTF
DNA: TGCAGTGCCACCCTAGCGGGAGTGGGTGGGGCCAACGTCCTGACTTTC

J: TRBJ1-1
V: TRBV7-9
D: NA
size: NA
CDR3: CASSEPIRTLDEAFF
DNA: TGTGCCAGCAGCGAACCCATTCGGACCCTCGATGAAGCTTTCTTT

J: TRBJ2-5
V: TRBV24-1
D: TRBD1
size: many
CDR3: CATSDSPGQGGKTQYF
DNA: TGTGCCACCAGTGATTCCCCGGGACAGGGGGGAAAGACCCAGTACTTC

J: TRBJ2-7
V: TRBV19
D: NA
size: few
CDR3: CASRQGKDYYEQYF
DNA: TGTGCCAGTAGGCAGGGAAAAGATTACTACGAGCAGTACTTC

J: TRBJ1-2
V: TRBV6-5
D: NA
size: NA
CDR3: CASSYGGTNYGYTF
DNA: TGTGCCAGCAGTTACGGGGGAACTAACTATGGCTACACCTTC

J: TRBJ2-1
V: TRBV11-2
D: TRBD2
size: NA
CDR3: CASSDSGRYDEQFF
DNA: TGTGCCAGCAGCGATAGCGGGAGGTACGATGAGCAGTTCTTC

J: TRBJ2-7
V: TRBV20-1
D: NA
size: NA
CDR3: CSARVVALNQEQYF
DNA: TGCAGTGCTAGAGTAGTGGCCCTCAACCAAGAGCAGTACTTC

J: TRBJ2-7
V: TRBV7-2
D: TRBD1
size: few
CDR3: CASSWTGVYEQYF
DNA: TGTGCCAGCAGCTGGACAGGGGTGTACGAGCAGTACTTC

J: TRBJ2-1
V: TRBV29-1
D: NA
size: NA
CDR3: CSVEELQGYEQFF
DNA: TGCAGCGTTGAAGAGCTCCAGGGGTATGAGCAGTTCTTC

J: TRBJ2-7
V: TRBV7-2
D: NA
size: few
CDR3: CASSRRRDSEGEQYF
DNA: TGTGCCAGCAGCCGTAGACGGGACTCCGAGGGCGAGCAGTACTTC

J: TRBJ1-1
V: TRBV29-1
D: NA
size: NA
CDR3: CAGSNTEAFF
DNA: TGCGCGGGGTCGAACACTGAAGCTTTCTTT